The entry below describes one TCR beta chain. What this receptor recognizes is not known. No qualities accompany the bases; no much larger clone lies one base away. The trial excluded patients who had a history of autoimmune disease or were on systemic immunosuppression. Peripheral blood for TCR sequencing was collected from all dose cohorts at baseline, on cycle 4 day 1, and on cycle 7 day 1. Samples were obtained from an open-label, multicenter, first-in-human phase I dose-escalation trial of ivuxolimab. Adults with locally advanced or metastatic melanoma, renal cell carcinoma, hepatocellular carcinoma or head and neck squamous cell carcinoma were enrolled in the trial. Before TCR sequencing, CD4+ T cells and CD8+ T cells from peripheral blood were sorted into separate populations. These data are taken from a study of OX40 agonist ivuxolimab in advanced cancers. Background on the whole study: Ivuxolimab was a fully human IgG2 agonistic monoclonal antibody targeting the costimulatory receptor OX40 (CD134). Intravenous ivuxolimab was administered to patients every 2 weeks at six dose levels: 0.01, 0.1, 0.3, 1.5, 3 and 10 mg/kg. Among the approximately 50 dose-escalation patients, some 20 had hepatocellular carcinoma, around 15 melanoma, 9 renal cell carcinoma and 9 head and neck cancer. In the dose-escalation cohort, approximately 83% of patients were male, and the mean age was around 65 years with a range of about 23 to 79. Prior anti-PD-1, anti-PD-L1 or anti-CTLA-4 therapy was permitted, and less than 45% of dose-escalation patients had received checkpoint inhibitors. Partial responses were achieved by three dose-escalation patients, of whom one had hepatocellular carcinoma and two had cutaneous melanoma. The point of sequencing TCRbeta in the periphery was to test whether ivuxolimab changed TCR sequence diversity and drove clonal T-cell expansion. The paper reports the monotherapy dose-escalation portion (N of about 50 patients) of the phase I ivuxolimab trial. General conclusions and limits of the study: On average, CD8+ T cells showed more expanded clones than CD4+ T cells after ivuxolimab. At doses of 0.1 to 3.0 mg/kg, clonal expansion of both CD4+ and CD8+ T cells in blood was seen between baseline and week 6. Partial responders in the 0.1-3.0 mg/kg groups had among the lowest normalized peripheral clonal expansion, especially among CD8+ T cells. The antigen specificity of the clonally expanded peripheral T cells was not determined. Low levels of normalized T-cell clonal expansion were also seen in some patients who did not respond.

CDR1 and CDR2, per the germline V gene, are SGHAT and FQNNGV. The germline V end is reduced by 6 bases and the J end by 2 bases; junction bases left unmatched: 5. From cysteine to phenylalanine, the CDR3 is 14 amino acids long. The kept DNA is CDR3 alone, 42 bases in frame from the first base. For sequencing of the TCRbeta CDR3 region, genomic DNA was extracted from the sorted cells. TCRbeta CDR3 regions were sequenced using the immunoSEQ Assay. The source is immuneACCESS, and TCRdb retained only in-frame sequences with V and J called. Part of the clones is not carried over; for the studies checked, unresolved V genes explain less than half of this, and the remainder is unexplained. The sample table records approximately 99,000 clones; roughly 90% of these occur just once. The ten largest make up over 0.6% of the sample.

The sequence was obtained from an adult with an advanced solid tumor such as melanoma, head and neck, liver or kidney cancer. Specimen: CD4+ or CD8+ T cells sorted from blood, collected in a trial of the OX40 agonist ivuxolimab. The rearranged segments are TRBV11-2 and TRBJ2-5; TRBD1 matches 8 bases in the middle. The CDR3 is CASRRTGSQETQYF. The nucleotides read TGTGCCAGCAGAAGGACAGGGAGTCAAGAGACCCAGTACTTC.